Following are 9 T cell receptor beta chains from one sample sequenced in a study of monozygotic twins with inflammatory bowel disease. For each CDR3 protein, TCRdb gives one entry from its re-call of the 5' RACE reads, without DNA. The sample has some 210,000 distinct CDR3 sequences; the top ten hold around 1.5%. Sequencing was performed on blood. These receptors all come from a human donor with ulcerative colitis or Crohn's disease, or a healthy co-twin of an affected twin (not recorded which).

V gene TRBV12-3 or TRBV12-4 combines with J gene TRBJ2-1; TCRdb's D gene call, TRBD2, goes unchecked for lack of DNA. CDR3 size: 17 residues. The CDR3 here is CASSRTSGGALRNEQFF.

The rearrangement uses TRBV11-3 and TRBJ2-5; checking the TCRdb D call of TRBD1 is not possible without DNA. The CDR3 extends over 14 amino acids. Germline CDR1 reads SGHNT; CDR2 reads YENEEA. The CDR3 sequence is CASSSDSGQETQYF.

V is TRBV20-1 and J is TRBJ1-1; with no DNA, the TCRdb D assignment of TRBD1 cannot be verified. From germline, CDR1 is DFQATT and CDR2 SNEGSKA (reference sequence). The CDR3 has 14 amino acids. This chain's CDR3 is CSARGEQGITEAFF.

The CDR3 spells CASSSTGALLREQYF. V gene TRBV27 combines with J gene TRBJ2-7; TCRdb gives TRBD2 as the D gene, but with no DNA this cannot be confirmed. The CDR3 runs 15 residues. Germline loops: CDR1 MNHEY, CDR2 SMNVEV (reference sequence).

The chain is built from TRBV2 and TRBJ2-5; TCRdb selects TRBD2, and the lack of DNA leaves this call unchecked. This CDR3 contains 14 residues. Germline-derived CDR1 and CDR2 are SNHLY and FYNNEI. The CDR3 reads CATQRSSGEETQYF. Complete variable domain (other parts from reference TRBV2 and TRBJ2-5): EPEVTQTPSHQVTQMGQEVILRCVPISNHLYFYWYRQILGQKVEFLVSFYNNEISEKSEIFDDQFSVERPDGSNFTLKIRSTKLEDSAMYFCATQRSSGEETQYFGPGTRLLVL.

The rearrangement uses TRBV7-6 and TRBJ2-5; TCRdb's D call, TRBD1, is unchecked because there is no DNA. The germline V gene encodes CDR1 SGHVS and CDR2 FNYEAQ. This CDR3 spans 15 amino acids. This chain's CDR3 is CASSFIPGAQETQYF.

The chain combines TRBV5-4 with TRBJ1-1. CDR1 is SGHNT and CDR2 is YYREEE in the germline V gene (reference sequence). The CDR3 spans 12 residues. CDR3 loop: CASSSVSTEAFF.

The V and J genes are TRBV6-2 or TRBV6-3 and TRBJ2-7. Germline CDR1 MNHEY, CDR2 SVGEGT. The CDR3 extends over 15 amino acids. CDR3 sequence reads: CASSYSAGSSYEQYF.

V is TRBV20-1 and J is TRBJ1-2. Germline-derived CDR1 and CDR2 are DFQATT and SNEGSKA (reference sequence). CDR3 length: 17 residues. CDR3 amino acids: CSARDREGTVTNYGYTF.